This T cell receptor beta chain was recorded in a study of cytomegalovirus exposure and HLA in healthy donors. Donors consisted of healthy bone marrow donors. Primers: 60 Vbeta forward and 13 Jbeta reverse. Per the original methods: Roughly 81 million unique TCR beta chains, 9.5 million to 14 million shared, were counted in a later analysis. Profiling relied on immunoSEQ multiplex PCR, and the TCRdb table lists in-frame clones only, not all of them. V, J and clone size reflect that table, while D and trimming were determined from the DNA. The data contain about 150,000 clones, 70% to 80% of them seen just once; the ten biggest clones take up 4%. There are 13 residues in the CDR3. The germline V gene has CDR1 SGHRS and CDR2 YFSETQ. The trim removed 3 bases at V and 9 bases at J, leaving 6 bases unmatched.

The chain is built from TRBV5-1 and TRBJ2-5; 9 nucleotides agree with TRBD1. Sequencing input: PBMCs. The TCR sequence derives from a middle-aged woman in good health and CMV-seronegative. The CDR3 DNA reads TGCGCCAGCAGCTGGACAGGGGCCGAAGCCCAGTACTTC. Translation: CASSWTGAEAQYF.